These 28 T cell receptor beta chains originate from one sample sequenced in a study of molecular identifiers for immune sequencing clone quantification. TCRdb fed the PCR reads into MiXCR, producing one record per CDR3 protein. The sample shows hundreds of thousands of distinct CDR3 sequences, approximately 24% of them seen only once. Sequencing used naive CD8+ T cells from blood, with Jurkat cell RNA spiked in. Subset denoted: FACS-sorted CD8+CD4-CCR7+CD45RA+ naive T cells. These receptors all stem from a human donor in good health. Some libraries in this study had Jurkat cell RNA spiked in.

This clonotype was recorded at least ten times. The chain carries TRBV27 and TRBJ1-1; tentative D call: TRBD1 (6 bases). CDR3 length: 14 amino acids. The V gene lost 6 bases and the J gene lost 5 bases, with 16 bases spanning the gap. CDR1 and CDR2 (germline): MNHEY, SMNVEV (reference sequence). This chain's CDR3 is CASSLGGGITEAFF. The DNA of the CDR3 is TGTGCCAGCAGCTTAGGGGGGGGGATTACTGAAGCTTTCTTT.

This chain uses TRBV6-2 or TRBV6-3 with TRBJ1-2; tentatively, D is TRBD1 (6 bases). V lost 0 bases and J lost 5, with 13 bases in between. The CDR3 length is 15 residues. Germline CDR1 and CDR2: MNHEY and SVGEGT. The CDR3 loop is CASSYSTTGLYGYTF. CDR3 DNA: TGTGCCAGCAGTTACTCGACTACAGGGCTGTATGGCTACACCTTC.

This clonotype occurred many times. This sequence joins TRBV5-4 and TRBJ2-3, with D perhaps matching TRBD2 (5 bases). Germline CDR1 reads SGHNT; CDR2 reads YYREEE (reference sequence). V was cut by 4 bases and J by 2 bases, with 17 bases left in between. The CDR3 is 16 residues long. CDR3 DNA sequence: TGTGCCAGCAGCAACGGACGGGATAGTAACACAGATACGCAGTATTTT. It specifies CASSNGRDSNTDTQYF.

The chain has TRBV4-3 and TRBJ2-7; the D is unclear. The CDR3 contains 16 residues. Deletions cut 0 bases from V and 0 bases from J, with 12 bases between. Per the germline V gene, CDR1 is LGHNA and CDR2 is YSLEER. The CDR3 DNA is TGCGCCAGCAGCCAAGAACGGCAGCTCAGCTCCTACGAGCAGTACTTC. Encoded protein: CASSQERQLSSYEQYF.

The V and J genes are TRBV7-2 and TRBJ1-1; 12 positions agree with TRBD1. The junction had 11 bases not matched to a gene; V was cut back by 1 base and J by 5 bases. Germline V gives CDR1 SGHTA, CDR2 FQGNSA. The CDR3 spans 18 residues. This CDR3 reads CASSLDTRDRGPRTEAFF. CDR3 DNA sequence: TGTGCCAGCAGCTTAGATACCCGGGACAGGGGGCCTCGAACTGAAGCTTTCTTT.

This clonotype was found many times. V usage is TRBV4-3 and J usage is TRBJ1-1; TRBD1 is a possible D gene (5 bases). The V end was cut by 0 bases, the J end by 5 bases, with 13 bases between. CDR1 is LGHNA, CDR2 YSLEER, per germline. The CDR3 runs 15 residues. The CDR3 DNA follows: TGCGCCAGCAGCCAAGATCGAGGGGTTCTGACTGAAGCTTTCTTT. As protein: CASSQDRGVLTEAFF.

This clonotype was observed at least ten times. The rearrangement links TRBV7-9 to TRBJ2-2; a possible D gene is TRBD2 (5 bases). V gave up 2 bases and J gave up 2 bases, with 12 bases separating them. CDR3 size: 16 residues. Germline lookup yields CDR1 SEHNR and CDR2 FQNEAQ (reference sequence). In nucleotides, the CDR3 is TGTGCCAGCAGCTTACCGGGGTCCACCAACACCGGGGAGCTGTTTTTT. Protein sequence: CASSLPGSTNTGELFF.

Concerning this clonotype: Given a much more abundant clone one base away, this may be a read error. CDR3 DNA: TGTGCCAGCAGCCAATCGGCGTTGGGCAATCAGCCCCCGCATTTT. Translation: CASSQSALGNQPPHF. The chain joins TRBV16 to TRBJ1-5; D is ambiguous. Germline CDR1 KGHSY, CDR2 FQNENV. This CDR3 has 15 residues.

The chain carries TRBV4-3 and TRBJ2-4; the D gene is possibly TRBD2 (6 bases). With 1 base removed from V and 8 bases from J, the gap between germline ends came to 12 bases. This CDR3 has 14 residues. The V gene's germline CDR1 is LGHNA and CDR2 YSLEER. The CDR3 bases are TGCGCCAGCAGCCAAGCCCGGGAGTACGACATTCAGTACTTC. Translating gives CASSQAREYDIQYF.

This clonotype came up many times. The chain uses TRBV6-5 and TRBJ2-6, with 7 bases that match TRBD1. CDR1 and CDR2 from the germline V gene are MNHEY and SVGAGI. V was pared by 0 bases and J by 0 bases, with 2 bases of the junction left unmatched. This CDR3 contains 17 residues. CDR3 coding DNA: TGTGCCAGCAGTTACTCCGGGACAGCCTCTGGGGCCAACGTCCTGACTTTC. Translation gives CASSYSGTASGANVLTF.

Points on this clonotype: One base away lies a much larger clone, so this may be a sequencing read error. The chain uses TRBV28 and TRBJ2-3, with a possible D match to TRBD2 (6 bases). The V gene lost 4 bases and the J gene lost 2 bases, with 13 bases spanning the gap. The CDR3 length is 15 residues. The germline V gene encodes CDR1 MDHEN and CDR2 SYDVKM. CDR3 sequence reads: CASSSRRELTDTQYF. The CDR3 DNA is TGTGCCAGCAGTTCTAGGCGGGAACTCACAGATACGCAGTATTTT.

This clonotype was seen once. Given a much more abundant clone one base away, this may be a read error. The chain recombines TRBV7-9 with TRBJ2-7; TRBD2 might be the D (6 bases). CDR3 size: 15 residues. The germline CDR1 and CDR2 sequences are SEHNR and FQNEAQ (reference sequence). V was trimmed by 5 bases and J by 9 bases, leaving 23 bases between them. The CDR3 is CASSGRTNGSRRQYF. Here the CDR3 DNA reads TGTGCCAGCAGCGGCAGGACTAACGGGAGTCGTCGGCAGTACTTC.

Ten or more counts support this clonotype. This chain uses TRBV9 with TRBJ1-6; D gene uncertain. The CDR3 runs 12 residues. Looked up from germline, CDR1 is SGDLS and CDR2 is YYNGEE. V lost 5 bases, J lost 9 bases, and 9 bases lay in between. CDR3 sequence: CASSQGGSPLHF. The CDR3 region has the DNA TGTGCCAGCAGTCAAGGAGGTTCACCCCTCCACTTT.

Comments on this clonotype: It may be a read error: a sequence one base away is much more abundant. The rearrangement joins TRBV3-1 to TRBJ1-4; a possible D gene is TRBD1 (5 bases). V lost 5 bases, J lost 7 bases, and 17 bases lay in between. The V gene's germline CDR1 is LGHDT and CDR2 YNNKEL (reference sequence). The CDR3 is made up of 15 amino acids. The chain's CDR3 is CASSSGTYLGEKLFF. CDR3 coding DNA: TGTGCCAGCAGCTCTGGGACTTATCTCGGTGAAAAACTGTTTTTT.

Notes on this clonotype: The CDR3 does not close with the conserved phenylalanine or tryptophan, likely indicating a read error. The CDR3 reads CASSPPSGPSTDTQYL. Written as DNA, the CDR3 is TGTGCCAGCAGCCCCCCCTCGGGTCCTAGCACAGATACGCAGTATTTG. This sequence joins TRBV4-2 and TRBJ2-3; no firm D call. CDR3 length: 16 residues. Per the germline V gene, CDR1 is LGHNA and CDR2 is YNFKEQ. V lost 4 bases and J 0 bases, leaving 14 bases between the germline ends.

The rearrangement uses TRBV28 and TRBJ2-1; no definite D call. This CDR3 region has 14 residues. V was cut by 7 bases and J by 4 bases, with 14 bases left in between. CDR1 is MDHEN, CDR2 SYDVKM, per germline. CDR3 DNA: TGTGCCAGCAAGAGCCGATCCCAGTACAATGAGCAGTTCTTC. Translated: CASKSRSQYNEQFF. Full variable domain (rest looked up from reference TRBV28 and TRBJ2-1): DVKVTQSSRYLVKRTGEKVFLECVQDMDHENMFWYRQDPGLGLRLIYFSYDVKMKEKGDIPEGYSVSREKKERFSLILESASTNQTSMYLCASKSRSQYNEQFFGPGTRLTVL.

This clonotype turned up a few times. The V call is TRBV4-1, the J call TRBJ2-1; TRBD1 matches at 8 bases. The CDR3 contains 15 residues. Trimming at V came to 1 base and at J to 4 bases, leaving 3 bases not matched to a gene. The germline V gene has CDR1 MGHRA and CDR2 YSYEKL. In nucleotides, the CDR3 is TGCGCCAGCAGCCAAGGGACAGGGATTTACAATGAGCAGTTCTTC. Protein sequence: CASSQGTGIYNEQFF.

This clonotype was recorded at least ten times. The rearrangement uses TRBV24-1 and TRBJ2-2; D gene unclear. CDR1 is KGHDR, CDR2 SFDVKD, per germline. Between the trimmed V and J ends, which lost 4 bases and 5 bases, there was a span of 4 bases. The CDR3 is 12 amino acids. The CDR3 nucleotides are TGTGCCACCAGTGAACCGACCGGGGAGCTGTTTTTT. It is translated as CATSEPTGELFF.

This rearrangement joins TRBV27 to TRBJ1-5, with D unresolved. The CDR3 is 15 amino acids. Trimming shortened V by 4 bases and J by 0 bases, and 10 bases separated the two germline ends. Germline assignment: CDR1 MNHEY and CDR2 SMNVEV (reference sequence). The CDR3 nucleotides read TGTGCCAGCAGTTCGACATGGTTTAGCAATCAGCCCCAGCATTTT. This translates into CASSSTWFSNQPQHF.

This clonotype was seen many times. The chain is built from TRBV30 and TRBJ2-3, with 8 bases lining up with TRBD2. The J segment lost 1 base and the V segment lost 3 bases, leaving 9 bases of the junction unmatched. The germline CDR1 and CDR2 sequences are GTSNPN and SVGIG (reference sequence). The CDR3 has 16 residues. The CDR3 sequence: CAWSFSETSGTDTQYF. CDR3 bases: TGTGCCTGGAGCTTCTCTGAGACTAGCGGCACAGATACGCAGTATTTT.

The CDR3: CATSSTSSGGRSGNTIYF. CDR3 nucleotide sequence: TGTGCCACCAGCAGTACCAGTTCCGGCGGACGCTCTGGAAACACCATATATTTT. The chain is built from TRBV15 and TRBJ1-3, with D unclear. Germline CDR1 reads LNHNV; CDR2 reads YYDKDF (reference sequence). The CDR3 contains 18 residues. V shed 3 bases and J shed 0 bases, with 18 bases lying between them.

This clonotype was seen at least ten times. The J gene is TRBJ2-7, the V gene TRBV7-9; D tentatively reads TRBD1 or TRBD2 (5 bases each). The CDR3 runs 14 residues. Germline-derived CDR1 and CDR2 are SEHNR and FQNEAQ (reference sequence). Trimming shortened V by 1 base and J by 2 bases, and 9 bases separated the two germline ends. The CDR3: CASSLGGEAYEQYF. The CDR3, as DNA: TGTGCCAGCAGCTTAGGAGGGGAAGCCTACGAGCAGTACTTC. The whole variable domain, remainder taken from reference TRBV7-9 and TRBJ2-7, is DTGVSQNPRHKITKRGQNVTFRCDPISEHNRLYWYRQTLGQGPEFLTYFQNEAQLEKSRLLSDRFSAERPKGSFSTLEIQRTEQGDSAMYLCASSLGGEAYEQYFGPGTRLTVT.

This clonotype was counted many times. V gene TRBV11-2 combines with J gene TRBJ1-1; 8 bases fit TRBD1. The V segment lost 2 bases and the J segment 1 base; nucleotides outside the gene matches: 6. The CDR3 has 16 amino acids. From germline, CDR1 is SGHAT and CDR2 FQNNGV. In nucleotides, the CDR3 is TGTGCCAGCAGCTTAACGGGCAGGGGGCCGAACACTGAAGCTTTCTTT. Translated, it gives CASSLTGRGPNTEAFF.

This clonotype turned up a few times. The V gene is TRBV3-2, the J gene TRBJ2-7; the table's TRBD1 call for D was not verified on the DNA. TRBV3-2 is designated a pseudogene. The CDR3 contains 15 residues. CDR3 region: CASSHETGPTYEQYF. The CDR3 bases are TGTGCCAGCAGCCACGAGACAGGTCCTACCTACGAGCAGTACTTC.

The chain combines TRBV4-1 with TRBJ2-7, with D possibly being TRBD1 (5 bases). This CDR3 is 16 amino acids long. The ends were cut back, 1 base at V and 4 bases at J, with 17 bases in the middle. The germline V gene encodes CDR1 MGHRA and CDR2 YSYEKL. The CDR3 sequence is CASSQVRQLGFYEQYF. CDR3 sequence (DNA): TGCGCCAGCAGCCAAGTCCGACAGCTGGGTTTTTACGAGCAGTACTTC.

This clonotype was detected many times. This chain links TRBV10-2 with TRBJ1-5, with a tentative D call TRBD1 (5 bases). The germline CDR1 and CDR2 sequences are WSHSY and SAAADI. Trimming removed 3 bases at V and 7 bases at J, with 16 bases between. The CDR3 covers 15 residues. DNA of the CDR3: TGCGCCAGCAGTGAAGGTGGGGGAGCATGGCAGCCCCAGCATTTT. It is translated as CASSEGGGAWQPQHF.

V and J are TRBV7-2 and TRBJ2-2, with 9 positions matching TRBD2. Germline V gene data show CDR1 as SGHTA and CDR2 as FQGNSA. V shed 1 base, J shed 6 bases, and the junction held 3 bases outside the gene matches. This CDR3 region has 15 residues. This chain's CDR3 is CTSSLDSGGPGELFF. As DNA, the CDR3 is TGTACCAGCAGCTTAGATAGCGGGGGCCCCGGGGAGCTGTTTTTT.

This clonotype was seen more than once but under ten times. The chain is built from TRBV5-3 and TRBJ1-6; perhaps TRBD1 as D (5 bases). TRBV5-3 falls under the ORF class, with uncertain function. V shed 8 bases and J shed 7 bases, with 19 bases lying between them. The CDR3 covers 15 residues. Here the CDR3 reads CASSLFQQENSPLHF. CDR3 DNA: TGTGCCAGCAGCCTGTTCCAACAGGAAAATTCACCCCTCCACTTT.